What follows are 29 T cell receptor beta chains derived from one specimen sequenced in a study of CD8 T cells in Susac syndrome. Reverse transcription of about 0.5 to 1 ug RNA used random hexamers. TCRdb reprocessed the immunoSEQ multiplex PCR reads via MiXCR and lists one record per CDR3 protein. The sample includes 300,000 or so distinct CDR3 sequences, 92% of them seen just once. The sequenced material came from CD4+ T cells from PBMCs. The source of these receptors is a human donor with multiple sclerosis.

The J gene is TRBJ2-7, the V gene TRBV5-1; D tentatively reads TRBD1 or TRBD2 (5 bases each). The V and J ends lost 9 bases and 0 bases respectively, with 19 bases between them. The germline V gene encodes CDR1 SGHRS and CDR2 YFSETQ. CDR3 size: 15 residues. CDR3 DNA: TGCGCCACCTCCCCTCTGGGACGAAGCTCCTACGAGCAGTACTTC. Protein sequence: CATSPLGRSSYEQYF.

V and J are TRBV5-1 and TRBJ2-7; no reliable D call. Trimming removed 4 bases at V and 6 bases at J, with 17 bases between. The CDR3 runs to 14 residues. Germline CDR1 SGHRS, CDR2 YFSETQ. The CDR3 region has the DNA TGCGCCAGCAGCCTGGAGACCTACATTATCGAGCAGTACTTC. Residues: CASSLETYIIEQYF. The full variable domain, in which reference TRBV5-1 and TRBJ2-7 provide the parts outside the CDR3, is KAGVTQTPRYLIKTRGQQVTLSCSPISGHRSVSWYQQTPGQGLQFLFEYFSETQRNKGNFPGRFSGRQFSNSRSEMNVSTLELGDSALYLCASSLETYIIEQYFGPGTRLTVT.

This chain connects TRBV30 to TRBJ2-2, with a weak D call TRBD1 (5 bases). CDR1 is GTSNPN, CDR2 SVGIG, per germline (reference sequence). CDR3 length: 14 residues. Deletions cut 2 bases from V and 2 bases from J, with 9 bases between. CDR3 in DNA: TGTGCCTGGAGTCGACAGCTCAACACCGGGGAGCTGTTTTTT. Translation: CAWSRQLNTGELFF.

CDR3 DNA: TGTGCCTGGAGTGACGATTGGGGGTCGACAGGGGCGTATAATCAGCCCCAGCATTTT. Its translation is CAWSDDWGSTGAYNQPQHF. The rearrangement uses TRBV30 and TRBJ1-5; TRBD1 matches at 8 bases. V trimming: 1 base; J trimming: 4 bases; junction bases outside the gene matches: 18. CDR3 size: 19 residues. Germline V gives CDR1 GTSNPN, CDR2 SVGIG (reference sequence). Together with reference TRBV30 and TRBJ1-5, the CDR3 gives the full variable domain: SQTIHQWPATLVQPVGSPLSLECTVEGTSNPNLYWYRQAAGRGLQLLFYSVGIGQISSEVPQNLSASRPQDRQFILSSKKLLLSDSGFYLCAWSDDWGSTGAYNQPQHFGDGTRLSIL.

The rearrangement links TRBV14 to TRBJ1-2; D gene uncertain. CDR1 and CDR2 (germline): SGHDN, FVKESK. V shed 1 base and J shed 1 base, with 13 bases lying between them. The CDR3 consists of 16 residues. CDR3 protein: CASSQVSRGFNYGYTF. In DNA, the CDR3 is TGTGCCAGCAGCCAAGTTTCGAGAGGATTTAACTATGGCTACACCTTC. Variable domain in full (rest from reference TRBV14 and TRBJ1-2): EAGVTQFPSHSVIEKGQTVTLRCDPISGHDNLYWYRRVMGKEIKFLLHFVKESKQDESGMPNNRFLAERTGGTYSTLKVQPAELEDSGVYFCASSQVSRGFNYGYTFGSGTRLTVV.

The gene calls are TRBV30 and TRBJ2-1; the D gene is possibly TRBD1 (6 bases). The CDR3 loop spans 14 amino acids. CDR1 GTSNPN and CDR2 SVGIG come from the germline V gene (reference sequence). V lost 3 bases, J lost 6 bases, and 15 bases lay in between. The CDR3 here is CAWSRGRATNEQFF. The CDR3 DNA follows: TGTGCCTGGAGCAGGGGCAGGGCGACCAATGAGCAGTTCTTC.

This rearrangement joins TRBV5-1 to TRBJ2-7; D uncertain. The CDR3 has 16 residues. V lost 4 bases, J lost 6 bases, and 23 bases lay in between. CDR1 is SGHRS, CDR2 YFSETQ, per germline. The CDR3 loop is CASSRVRGLPISEQYF. DNA for the CDR3: TGCGCCAGCAGCCGTGTCCGAGGCCTACCGATCTCCGAGCAGTACTTC.

The chain links TRBV7-2 to TRBJ1-1; TRBD1 is a possible D gene (6 bases). The CDR3 totals 14 residues. V shed 6 bases and J shed 3 bases, with 14 bases lying between them. From germline, CDR1 is SGHTA and CDR2 FQGNSA. DNA of the CDR3: TGTGCCAGCAGTCCACCTACAGGGTACACTGAAGCTTTCTTT. This gives the protein CASSPPTGYTEAFF. The complete variable domain, with remaining parts taken from reference TRBV7-2 and TRBJ1-1, reads GAGVSQSPSNKVTEKGKDVELRCDPISGHTALYWYRQSLGQGLEFLIYFQGNSAPDKSGLPSDRFSAERTGGSVSTLTIQRTQQEDSAVYLCASSPPTGYTEAFFGQGTRLTVV.

The chain employs TRBV3-1 and TRBJ2-5; TRBD1 aligns across 12 bases. V shed 2 bases, J shed 5 bases, and the junction held 6 bases outside the gene matches. In germline, CDR1 is LGHDT, CDR2 YNNKEL (reference sequence). The CDR3 covers 16 residues. The CDR3 loop reads CASSQRDRGLYETQYF. The CDR3 DNA sequence: TGTGCCAGCAGCCAAAGGGACAGGGGGCTGTATGAGACCCAGTACTTC.

The chain recombines TRBV7-2 with TRBJ2-2; 9 bases are a match to TRBD2. Trimming cost V 3 bases and J 6 bases; bases outside gene matches: 11. The CDR3 has 17 amino acids. Germline V CDR1 and CDR2: SGHTA, FQGNSA. In DNA form, the CDR3 reads TGTGCCAGCAGCTTTAGCCGCTTAGCGGGAGTACCCGGGGAGCTGTTTTTT. As protein: CASSFSRLAGVPGELFF. Drawing the rest from reference TRBV7-2 and TRBJ2-2, the complete variable domain is GAGVSQSPSNKVTEKGKDVELRCDPISGHTALYWYRQSLGQGLEFLIYFQGNSAPDKSGLPSDRFSAERTGGSVSTLTIQRTQQEDSAVYLCASSFSRLAGVPGELFFGEGSRLTVL.

The rearrangement uses TRBV7-2 and TRBJ1-4, with D tentatively TRBD1 (5 bases). The V gene's germline CDR1 is SGHTA and CDR2 FQGNSA. Trimming removed 5 bases from V and 6 bases from J, with 10 bases in between. The CDR3 loop spans 13 amino acids. The CDR3 sequence: CASSGQGYEKLFF. The CDR3 DNA is TGTGCCAGCAGCGGTCAGGGTTATGAAAAACTGTTTTTT.

This chain connects TRBV5-1 to TRBJ2-1; 11 positions match TRBD2. In germline, CDR1 is SGHRS, CDR2 YFSETQ. The length of the CDR3 is 15 residues. The V segment lost 4 bases and the J segment 7 bases; nucleotides outside the gene matches: 7. DNA of the CDR3: TGCGCCAGCAGCCTGACTAGCGGGATGAGGAATGAGCAGTTCTTC. It codes for CASSLTSGMRNEQFF.

This chain connects TRBV18 to TRBJ1-3; D is possibly TRBD1 (6 bases). The CDR3 sequence is 15 residues long. Trimming took off 0 bases at V and 11 bases at J, with 17 bases between the two ends. Germline CDR1 KGHSH, CDR2 LQKENI. The CDR3 is CASSPPAQPGQSIYF. The CDR3, as DNA: TGTGCCAGCTCACCACCGGCACAGCCGGGACAATCCATATATTTT.

V and J are TRBV5-1 and TRBJ2-7; TRBD2 matches 10 bases. The J segment lost 2 bases and the V segment lost 0 bases, leaving 14 bases of the junction unmatched. Per the germline V gene, CDR1 is SGHRS and CDR2 is YFSETQ. The CDR3 sequence is 19 residues long. CDR3 DNA: TGCGCCAGCAGCTTGGAGAGGGGAACTAGCGGGGCTTTTACCTACGAGCAGTACTTC. Protein: CASSLERGTSGAFTYEQYF.

This clonotype was detected only a few times. The V call is TRBV6-1, the J call TRBJ2-4; 9 bases map to TRBD1. From germline, CDR1 is MNHNS and CDR2 SASEGT. With 0 bases clipped from V and 8 bases from J, the junction kept 5 bases outside the gene matches. This CDR3 is 15 amino acids long. This CDR3 is CASSEAGTGWDIQYF. DNA of the CDR3: TGTGCCAGCAGTGAAGCCGGGACAGGGTGGGACATTCAGTACTTC.

The count of this clonotype is one. The chain carries TRBV12-3 or TRBV12-4 and TRBJ1-2; D might be TRBD1 (5 bases). The CDR3 contains 14 residues. The ends were cut back, 1 base at V and 8 bases at J, with 14 bases in the middle. The chain's CDR3 is CASSLGTGSQGYTF. As DNA, the CDR3 is TGTGCCAGCAGTTTAGGAACAGGATCGCAGGGCTACACCTTC.

This chain links TRBV4-3 with TRBJ2-3; D remains unclear. This CDR3 region has 13 residues. V shed 4 bases and J shed 10 bases, with 15 bases lying between them. CDR1 is LGHNA, CDR2 YSLEER, per germline. The CDR3 DNA reads as TGCGCCAGCAGCCTTATGGGTGTGTCATCGCAGTATTTT. It codes for CASSLMGVSSQYF.

This chain joins TRBV7-3 and TRBJ2-1; TRBD1 aligns across 8 bases. V lost 2 bases, J lost 7 bases, and 1 base stayed unmatched. Germline V lookup: CDR1 SGHTA, CDR2 FQGTGA. The CDR3 loop spans 13 amino acids. The CDR3 nucleotides read TGTGCCAGCAGCTTAGACAGGGGTAATGAGCAGTTCTTC. This encodes CASSLDRGNEQFF.

The chain combines TRBV12-3 or TRBV12-4 with TRBJ1-1; 8 positions agree with TRBD1. This CDR3 is built from 13 residues. The trim removed 5 bases at V and 11 bases at J, leaving 10 bases unmatched. Here the CDR3 reads CASSPLDRAMAFF. As DNA, the CDR3 is TGTGCCAGCAGTCCCCTGGACAGGGCTATGGCTTTCTTT.

The genes are TRBV12-3 or TRBV12-4 and TRBJ2-7, with D possibly matching TRBD1 (6 bases). Trimming pared 7 bases from V and 4 bases from J, leaving 11 bases between. This CDR3 has 12 amino acids. CDR3 sequence reads: CASNKDRYEQYF. Written as DNA, the CDR3 is TGTGCCAGCAACAAGGACAGATACGAGCAGTACTTC.

CDR3 coding DNA: TGTGCCAGCAAAGAACAGGGGGCCGGTGGCTACACCTTC. Translated: CASKEQGAGGYTF. This chain connects TRBV6-2 or TRBV6-3 to TRBJ1-2; 9 nucleotides line up with TRBD1. J lost 7 bases, V lost 7 bases, and 7 bases had no gene match. CDR1 and CDR2 from the germline V gene are MNHEY and SVGEGT. The CDR3 spans 13 residues.

The chain carries TRBV18 and TRBJ2-1, with 8 bases fitting TRBD1. CDR3 length equals 16 residues. From germline, CDR1 is KGHSH and CDR2 LQKENI. The J segment lost 9 bases and the V segment lost 2 bases, leaving 12 bases of the junction unmatched. Here the CDR3 reads CASSPIAGGERSEQFF. The DNA of the CDR3 is TGTGCCAGCTCACCAATCGCAGGGGGCGAAAGGTCTGAGCAGTTCTTC. The full variable domain, in which reference TRBV18 and TRBJ2-1 provide the parts outside the CDR3, is NAGVMQNPRHLVRRRGQEARLRCSPMKGHSHVYWYRQLPEEGLKFMVYLQKENIIDESGMPKERFSAEFPKEGPSILRIQQVVRGDSAAYFCASSPIAGGERSEQFFGPGTRLTVL.

This rearrangement joins TRBV20-1 to TRBJ1-1; perhaps TRBD1 as D (5 bases). CDR3 length equals 14 residues. From germline, CDR1 is DFQATT and CDR2 SNEGSKA (reference sequence). V was trimmed by 6 bases and J by 0 bases, leaving 14 bases between them. The CDR3 reads CSAPTGLMNTEAFF. The CDR3 DNA reads TGCAGTGCCCCAACGGGACTGATGAACACTGAAGCTTTCTTT.

The V call is TRBV12-3 or TRBV12-4, the J call TRBJ2-5, with TRBD2 matching over 10 bases. The CDR3 is 17 residues long. V shed 5 bases, J shed 5 bases, and the junction held 14 bases outside the gene matches. The CDR3 nucleotides are TGTGCCAGCAGTGCCGATCTAGCGGGGGCCTCAGGGGAGACCCAGTACTTC. Translation gives CASSADLAGASGETQYF.

The chain links TRBV29-1 to TRBJ2-6; TRBD1 aligns across 9 bases. Trimming at V came to 4 bases and at J to 2 bases, leaving 3 bases not matched to a gene. The germline gives CDR1 SQVTM, CDR2 ANQGSEA. This CDR3 region has 15 residues. The CDR3 spells CSVGTGGTGANVLTF. The CDR3 coding sequence is TGCAGCGTTGGAACAGGGGGCACTGGGGCCAACGTCCTGACTTTC.

The V and J genes are TRBV6-2 or TRBV6-3 and TRBJ1-5; 8 bases match TRBD1. Losses at the gene ends were 7 bases for V and 4 bases for J; bases not matched to a gene: 3. Germline V lookup: CDR1 MNHEY, CDR2 SVGEGT. This CDR3 spans 13 amino acids. This chain's CDR3 is CASTRTGNQPQHF. CDR3 DNA: TGTGCCAGCACCAGGACAGGGAATCAGCCCCAGCATTTT.

The V and J genes are TRBV12-3 or TRBV12-4 and TRBJ2-3, with 7 bases that match TRBD2. There are 18 residues in the CDR3. The ends lost 2 bases at V and 3 bases at J; junction bases unmatched: 14. As DNA, the CDR3 is TGTGCCAGCAGTTTAATACGGGGGGACCCACCACTAACAGATACGCAGTATTTT. This sequence encodes CASSLIRGDPPLTDTQYF.

This chain links TRBV12-3 or TRBV12-4 with TRBJ2-1, with 14 bases identical to TRBD2. The length of the CDR3 is 21 residues. V shed 6 bases and J 1 base; nucleotides not matched to a gene: 17. Here the CDR3 DNA reads TGTGCCAGCAGACCGCGAGGGACTAGCGGGAGTTCGTCGAGATCCTACAATGAGCAGTTCTTC. It codes for CASRPRGTSGSSSRSYNEQFF.

V gene TRBV19 combines with J gene TRBJ1-1; 8 nucleotides match TRBD1. Germline CDR1 LNHDA, CDR2 SQIVND (reference sequence). The CDR3 extends over 13 amino acids. The V and J ends lost 5 bases and 6 bases, in that order; junction bases with no gene match: 5. The CDR3 region has the DNA TGTGCCAGTAGTTTCGGACAGGGCGCTGAAGCTTTCTTT. Translating gives CASSFGQGAEAFF.